The 3 T cell receptor beta chains below all came from one sample that was sequenced in a study of T cells after yellow fever vaccination. TCRdb reprocessed the 5' RACE reads with MiXCR, giving one entry per CDR3 protein. The sample shows around 550,000 distinct CDR3 sequences, 15% to 20% of them seen only once. This material consisted of PBMCs, taken 15 days after the yellow fever booster vaccination. Source of these receptors: a man aged 30 to 39 who received the YFV17D yellow fever vaccine.

V gene TRBV5-1 combines with J gene TRBJ2-3; D gene unclear. The CDR3 runs to 15 residues. Trimming cost V 2 bases and J 3 bases, with 13 bases left between them. The germline V gene has CDR1 SGHRS and CDR2 YFSETQ. CDR3 protein: CASSLAPRSTDTQYF. The CDR3 region has the DNA TGCGCCAGCAGCTTAGCCCCTAGGTCTACAGATACGCAGTATTTT.

V and J are TRBV6-2 or TRBV6-3 and TRBJ2-5; D gene unclear. Germline values: CDR1 MNHEY, CDR2 SVGEGT. The CDR3 sequence is 17 residues long. The V end lost 4 bases, the J end lost 1 base, and 19 bases lay between the germline ends. The CDR3 nucleotides read TGTGCCAGCAGTTCTAGTAGGCAGGCAGCTCTCCAAGAGACCCAGTACTTC. It specifies CASSSSRQAALQETQYF.

This clonotype came up a few times. The chain carries TRBV6-1 and TRBJ2-1; 12 bases line up with TRBD2. V gave up 6 bases and J gave up 6 bases; unmatched junction bases: 6. CDR3 length: 15 residues. CDR1 MNHNS and CDR2 SASEGT come from the germline V gene. The chain's CDR3 is CASSRLAGGLNEQFF. The CDR3 nucleotides read TGTGCCAGCAGCCGGCTAGCGGGAGGGCTCAATGAGCAGTTCTTC.